This T cell receptor beta chain was profiled in a study of T cells in Graves' hyperthyroidism and ophthalmopathy. Findings and caveats of the study: Most clonotypes that expanded in the thyroid above 0.001 also showed up in blood. The model made its ophthalmopathy prediction, and onset followed a median around 6.5 months later.

On this clonotype: Its antigen is undetermined.

Lactation, pregnancy, other autoimmune disease or uncontrolled infection excluded patients. Every diagnosis used clinical symptoms, serum thyroxine and TRAb, thyroid ultrasound and orbital computed tomography. This CDR3 spans 15 amino acids. With 5 bases clipped from V and 2 bases from J, the junction kept 8 bases outside the gene matches. Germline assignment: CDR1 SNHLY and CDR2 FYNNEI. TCR beta CDR3 regions were amplified from RNA. HTBI primers were employed in a first-round RT-PCR of the TCR CDR3. TCRdb used MiXCR to reprocess the multiplex PCR reads, holding one entry per CDR3 protein. The sample has 500,000 to 800,000 distinct CDR3 sequences, less than 45% seen once.

Sequenced input: peripheral blood or thyroid tissue (not recorded which). The rearrangement uses TRBV2 and TRBJ2-5, with 7 bases lining up with TRBD2. The TCR originated in an adult man with Graves' disease, either hyperthyroidism or ophthalmopathy (not recorded which). The CDR3: CASSSGLETQETQYF. The CDR3 bases are TGTGCCAGCAGTTCCGGACTAGAGACTCAAGAGACCCAGTACTTC.